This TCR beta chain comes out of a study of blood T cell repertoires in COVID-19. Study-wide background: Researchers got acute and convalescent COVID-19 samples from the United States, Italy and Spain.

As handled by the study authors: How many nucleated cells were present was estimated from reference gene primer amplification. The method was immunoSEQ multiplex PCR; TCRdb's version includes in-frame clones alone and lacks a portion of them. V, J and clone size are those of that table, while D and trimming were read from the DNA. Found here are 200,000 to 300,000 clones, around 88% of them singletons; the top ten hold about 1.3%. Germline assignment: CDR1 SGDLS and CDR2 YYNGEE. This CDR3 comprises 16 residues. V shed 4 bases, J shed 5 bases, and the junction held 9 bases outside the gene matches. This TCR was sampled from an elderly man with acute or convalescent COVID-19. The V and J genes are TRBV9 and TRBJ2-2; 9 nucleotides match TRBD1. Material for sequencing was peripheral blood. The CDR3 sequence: CASSFQGTGRTGELFF. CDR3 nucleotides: TGTGCCAGCAGCTTCCAAGGGACAGGGCGAACCGGGGAGCTGTTTTTT.